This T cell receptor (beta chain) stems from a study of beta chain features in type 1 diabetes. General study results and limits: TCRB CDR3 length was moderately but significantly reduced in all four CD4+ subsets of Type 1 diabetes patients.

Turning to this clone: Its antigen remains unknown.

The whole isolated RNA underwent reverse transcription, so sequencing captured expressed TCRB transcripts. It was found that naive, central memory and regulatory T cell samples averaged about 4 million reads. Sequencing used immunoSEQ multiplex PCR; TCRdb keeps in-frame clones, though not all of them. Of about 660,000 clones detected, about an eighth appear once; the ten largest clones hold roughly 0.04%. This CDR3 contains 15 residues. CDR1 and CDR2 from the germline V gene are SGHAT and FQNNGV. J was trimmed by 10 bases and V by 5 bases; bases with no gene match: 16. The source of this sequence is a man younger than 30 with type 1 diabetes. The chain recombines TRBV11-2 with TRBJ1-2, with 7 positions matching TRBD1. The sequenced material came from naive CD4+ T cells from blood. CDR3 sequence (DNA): TGTGCCAGCAGCCAGCGGGGAGGGGGCAAAGGAGCCTACACCTTC. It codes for CASSQRGGGKGAYTF.